This is a list of T cell receptor beta chains from one sample in a study of identical twins. From the 5' RACE reads, TCRdb called clonotypes with MiXCR, one entry per CDR3 protein. Of around 1.7 million distinct CDR3 sequences in the sample, roughly a third are singletons; the top ten hold 0.25% to 0.3%. Sequenced input: cord blood. These receptors originate from a newborn girl in good health. CDR3s include the opening cysteine and the closing phenylalanine or tryptophan. A D gene is named only where the DNA matches it firmly. Rows give clone size only sometimes, using once, few, many, or a class for an expanded clone.

CSARHLLGTDTQYF TGCAGTGCTAGGCATCTATTGGGGACAGATACGCAGTATTTT - TRBV20-1 - TRBJ2-3
CASSLLSSGSSYEQYF TGTGCCAGCAGCTTACTTTCTAGCGGGAGCTCCTACGAGCAGTACTTC TRBD2 TRBV7-9 - TRBJ2-7
CASSLNGRNTEAFF TGTGCCAGCAGTTTAAACGGACGTAACACTGAAGCTTTCTTT - TRBV27 - TRBJ1-1
CASSSGGGANTGELFF TGTGCCAGCAGTTCTGGCGGGGGGGCTAACACCGGGGAGCTGTTTTTT TRBD2 TRBV27 few TRBJ2-2
CASSLGASTYNEQFF TGCGCCAGCAGCTTGGGAGCGTCAACCTACAATGAGCAGTTCTTC - TRBV5-1 many TRBJ2-1
CASIRDRTGKLFF TGTGCCAGCATACGGGACAGGACGGGAAAACTGTTTTTT TRBD1 TRBV6-4 few TRBJ1-4
CASRYRDSSYNEQYF TGCGCCAGCAGGTACCGGGACAGCTCCTACAATGAGCAGTACTTC TRBD1 TRBV5-1 - TRBJ2-7
CASSLVGQSYNEQFF TGTGCCAGCAGCTTAGTCGGACAATCCTACAATGAGCAGTTCTTC - TRBV11-2 few TRBJ2-1
CASSFRQGVYNEQFF TGTGCCAGCAGTTTCCGACAGGGAGTATACAATGAGCAGTTCTTC TRBD1 TRBV27 few TRBJ2-1
CATSDGQYYEQYF TGTGCCACCAGTGATGGGCAGTACTACGAGCAGTACTTC - TRBV24-1 few TRBJ2-7
CASSPLGGPALAKNIQYF TGTGCCAGCAGCCCGCTGGGCGGCCCAGCCCTAGCCAAAAACATTCAGTACTTC - TRBV9 few TRBJ2-4
CATSDATSGATDTQYF TGTGCCACCAGTGACGCAACTAGCGGGGCCACAGATACGCAGTATTTT TRBD2 TRBV24-1 few TRBJ2-3
CSVGGLAGAIYF TGCAGCGTTGGAGGACTAGCGGGGGCCATATACTTC TRBD2 TRBV29-1 - TRBJ2-5
CASSVKYQETQFF TGTGCCAGCAGTGTAAAGTACCAAGAGACCCAGTTCTTC - TRBV2 - TRBJ2-1
CASTPGQGSTDTQYF TGTGCCAGCACTCCGGGACAGGGGAGCACAGATACGCAGTATTTT TRBD1 TRBV2 few TRBJ2-3
CASREGQGGNEQYF TGTGCCAGCAGGGAAGGACAGGGGGGGAATGAGCAGTACTTC TRBD1 TRBV28 - TRBJ2-7
CSAALASKGGLEYF TGCAGTGCTGCCCTCGCCTCCAAAGGGGGCTTAGAGTACTTC TRBD1 TRBV20-1 - TRBJ2-4
CSAVSGVDYEQYF TGCAGTGCCGTTAGCGGGGTTGACTACGAGCAGTACTTC TRBD2 TRBV20-1 - TRBJ2-7
CASSRTRGSNQPQHF TGTGCCAGCAGTCGTACTAGGGGTAGCAATCAGCCCCAGCATTTT - TRBV6-2/TRBV6-3 - TRBJ1-5
CASGGRYQETQYF TGTGCCAGCGGAGGGAGGTACCAAGAGACCCAGTACTTC - TRBV28 - TRBJ2-5
CSVEGLATSLQETQYF TGCAGCGTTGAGGGGCTTGCGACTAGCCTCCAAGAGACCCAGTACTTC TRBD2 TRBV29-1 many TRBJ2-5
CASSFPGPHTEAFF TGTGCCAGCAGTTTCCCCGGCCCTCACACTGAAGCTTTCTTT - TRBV12-3/TRBV12-4 - TRBJ1-1
CASWTSYSDTQYF TGTGCCAGCTGGACTAGCTACTCAGATACGCAGTATTTT TRBD2 TRBV6-5 few TRBJ2-3
CASSYRRGRNEQFF TGTGCCAGCAGTTACAGACGGGGGCGAAATGAGCAGTTCTTC - TRBV6-2/TRBV6-3 few TRBJ2-1
CASSFAGGRQYF TGTGCCAGCAGTTTTGCGGGAGGGAGGCAGTACTTC TRBD2 TRBV12-3/TRBV12-4 - TRBJ2-4
CSARTPLADGYTF TGCAGTGCTAGGACCCCACTGGCAGATGGCTACACCTTC - TRBV20-1 - TRBJ1-2
CAISDPRWDRENGYTF TGTGCCATCAGTGACCCCCGATGGGACAGAGAAAATGGCTACACCTTC TRBD1 TRBV10-3 - TRBJ1-2
CASSSSGGPFTDTQYF TGTGCCAGCAGTTCTAGCGGGGGCCCCTTCACAGATACGCAGTATTTT TRBD2 TRBV12-3/TRBV12-4 - TRBJ2-3
CASSLRGRGGNQPQHF TGTGCCAGCAGCTTGAGAGGGAGGGGGGGCAATCAGCCCCAGCATTTT - TRBV7-2 - TRBJ1-5
CASSPGSLTRFVGKETQYF TGTGCCAGCAGCCCTGGGTCACTCACCCGGTTTGTCGGAAAAGAGACCCAGTACTTC - TRBV12-3/TRBV12-4 - TRBJ2-5
CVSSQDWDGYTF TGTGTCAGCAGCCAAGACTGGGACGGCTACACCTTC - TRBV4-2 once TRBJ1-2
CASSSRTLEYEQYF TGTGCCAGCAGCTCCCGGACCCTCGAATACGAGCAGTACTTC - TRBV7-9 - TRBJ2-7
CASSPPWTGGQETQYF TGCGCCAGCAGCCCGCCATGGACAGGAGGTCAAGAGACCCAGTACTTC TRBD1 TRBV5-1 few TRBJ2-5
CASGLHDNYGYTF TGTGCCAGCGGGTTGCATGATAACTATGGCTACACCTTC - TRBV27 - TRBJ1-2
CASARYNEQYF TGTGCTAGTGCCAGGTACAATGAGCAGTACTTC - TRBV12-5 few TRBJ2-7
CASSRAEVRVVQFF TGCGCCAGCAGCCGGGCCGAGGTCCGGGTCGTGCAGTTCTTC - TRBV5-1 few TRBJ2-1
CSFTPAGLTDTQYF TGCAGTTTCACCCCGGCCGGCTTGACAGATACGCAGTATTTT - TRBV20-1 few TRBJ2-3
CASSGKGLIQGTQYF TGTGCCAGCAGTGGGAAGGGACTGATTCAAGGGACCCAGTACTTC - TRBV12-3/TRBV12-4 - TRBJ2-5
CASSPYRGRDNSPLHF TGTGCCAGCAGCCCCTACAGGGGGCGGGATAACTCACCCCTCCACTTT TRBD1 TRBV13 few TRBJ1-6
CSARRGAADTQYF TGCAGTGCTAGACGAGGGGCCGCAGATACGCAGTATTTT - TRBV20-1 few TRBJ2-3
CSVEGDRSSYEQYF TGCAGCGTTGAGGGGGACAGGAGCTCCTACGAGCAGTACTTC TRBD1 TRBV29-1 many TRBJ2-7
CASSLSAIRDRVPDTQYF TGTGCCAGCAGCTTATCAGCGATCCGAGACAGGGTTCCAGATACGCAGTATTTT TRBD1 TRBV7-9 few TRBJ2-3
CASSLALATRNSPLHF TGTGCCAGCAGCTTAGCGCTAGCGACGCGGAATTCACCCCTCCACTTT - TRBV7-2 few TRBJ1-6
CAISEGVRGVQPQHF TGTGCCATCAGTGAAGGGGTCAGGGGGGTGCAGCCCCAGCATTTT TRBD1 TRBV10-3 few TRBJ1-5
CASSLQIETQYF TGTGCCAGCAGTCTCCAGATAGAGACCCAGTACTTC - TRBV28 few TRBJ2-5
CANLGPGTSDNEQYF TGTGCCAACCTCGGACCCGGGACCTCTGACAATGAGCAGTACTTC - TRBV2 - TRBJ2-5
CSAREPQGGPKQYF TGCAGTGCTAGAGAGCCCCAGGGGGGACCTAAACAGTACTTC - TRBV20-1 - TRBJ2-7
CASSPSGQGPAGNTIYF TGTGCCAGCTCACCGAGCGGACAGGGCCCCGCTGGAAACACCATATATTTT TRBD1 TRBV18 - TRBJ1-3
CAISTSGTVNYGYTF TGTGCCATCAGTACATCCGGGACGGTAAACTATGGCTACACCTTC - TRBV10-3 many TRBJ1-2
CASSLTTSGVTNEQYF TGTGCCAGCTCACTGACGACTAGCGGGGTTACCAATGAGCAGTACTTC TRBD2 TRBV18 once TRBJ2-7
CASSLRTAKNIQYF TGTGCCAGCAGTTTAAGGACAGCCAAAAACATTCAGTACTTC - TRBV12-3/TRBV12-4 many TRBJ2-4
CASSSASGRGNEQYF TGTGCCAGCAGTTCGGCTAGCGGGAGAGGGAATGAGCAGTACTTC TRBD2 TRBV12-3/TRBV12-4 - TRBJ2-5
CSAREGHTNTEAFF TGCAGTGCTAGAGAGGGACACACAAACACTGAAGCTTTCTTT - TRBV20-1 - TRBJ1-1
CSANRANQPQHF TGCAGTGCTAACAGGGCCAATCAGCCCCAGCATTTT - TRBV20-1 - TRBJ1-5
CASEETYSYEQYF TGTGCCAGCGAGGAGACATACTCCTACGAGCAGTACTTC - TRBV6-1 few TRBJ2-7
CASSLPALAGSTDTQYF TGCGCCAGCAGCTTGCCTGCCTTGGCGGGGAGCACAGATACGCAGTATTTT - TRBV5-1 few TRBJ2-3
CASMGGTGRSNEQFF TGTGCCAGTATGGGGGGGACAGGTCGCTCGAATGAGCAGTTCTTC - TRBV19 - TRBJ2-1
CASSLRLARGMDTQYF TGTGCCAGCAGCTTGCGACTAGCGAGAGGGATGGATACGCAGTATTTT TRBD2 TRBV5-6 - TRBJ2-3
CASTQGLAGGLRETQYF TGTGCCAGCACCCAAGGACTAGCGGGAGGGCTTCGAGAGACCCAGTACTTC TRBD2 TRBV28 - TRBJ2-5